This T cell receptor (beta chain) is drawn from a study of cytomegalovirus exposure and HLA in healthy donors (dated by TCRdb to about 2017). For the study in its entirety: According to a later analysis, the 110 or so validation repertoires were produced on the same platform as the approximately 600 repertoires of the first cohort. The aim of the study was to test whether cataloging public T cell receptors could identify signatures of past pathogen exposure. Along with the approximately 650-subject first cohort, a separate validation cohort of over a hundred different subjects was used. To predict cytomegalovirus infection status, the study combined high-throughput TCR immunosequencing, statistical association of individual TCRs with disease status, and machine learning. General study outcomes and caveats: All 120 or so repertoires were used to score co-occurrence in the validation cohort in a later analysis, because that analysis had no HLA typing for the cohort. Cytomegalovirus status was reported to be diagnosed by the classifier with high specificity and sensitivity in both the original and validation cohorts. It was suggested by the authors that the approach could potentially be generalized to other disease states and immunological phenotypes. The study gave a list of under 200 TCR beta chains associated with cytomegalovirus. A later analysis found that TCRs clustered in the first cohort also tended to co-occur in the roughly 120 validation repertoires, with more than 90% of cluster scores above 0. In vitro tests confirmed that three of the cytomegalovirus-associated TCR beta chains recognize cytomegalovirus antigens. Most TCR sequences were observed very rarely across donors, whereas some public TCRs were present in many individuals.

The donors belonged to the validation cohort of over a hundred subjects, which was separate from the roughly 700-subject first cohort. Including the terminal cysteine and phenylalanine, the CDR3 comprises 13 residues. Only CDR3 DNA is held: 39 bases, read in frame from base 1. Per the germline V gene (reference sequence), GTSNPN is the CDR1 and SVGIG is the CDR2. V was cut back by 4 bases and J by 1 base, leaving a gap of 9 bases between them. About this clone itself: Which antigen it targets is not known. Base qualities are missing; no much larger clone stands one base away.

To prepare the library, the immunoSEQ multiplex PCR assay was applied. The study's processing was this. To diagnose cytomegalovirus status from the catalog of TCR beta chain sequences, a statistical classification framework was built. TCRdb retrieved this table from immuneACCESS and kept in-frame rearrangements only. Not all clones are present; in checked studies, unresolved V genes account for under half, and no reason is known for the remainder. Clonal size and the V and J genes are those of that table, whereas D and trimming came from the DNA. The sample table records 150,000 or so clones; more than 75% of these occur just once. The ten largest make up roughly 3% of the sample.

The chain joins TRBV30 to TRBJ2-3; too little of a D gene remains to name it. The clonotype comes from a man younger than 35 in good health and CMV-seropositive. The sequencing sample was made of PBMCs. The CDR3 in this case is CAWKVAGTDTQYF. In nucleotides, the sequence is TGTGCCTGGAAAGTAGCCGGCACAGATACGCAGTATTTT. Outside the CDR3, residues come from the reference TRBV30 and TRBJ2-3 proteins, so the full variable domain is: SQTIHQWPATLVQPVGSPLSLECTVEGTSNPNLYWYRQAAGRGLQLLFYSVGIGQISSEVPQNLSASRPQDRQFILSSKKLLLSDSGFYLCAWKVAGTDTQYFGPGTRLTVL.